Listed below are T cell receptor beta chains from one sample, sequenced in a study of blood T cell repertoires in COVID-19. Here immunoSEQ multiplex PCR was the method, and the copy in TCRdb shows in-frame clones only, minus some. The sample comprises around 280,000 clones, about 90% of which are singletons, and roughly 1.5% rests with the top ten. The sequencing input was PBMCs or T cells enriched from blood (not recorded which). These receptors came from a young woman with acute COVID-19. CDR3s include the opening cysteine and the closing phenylalanine or tryptophan. The D gene is left open where the match is weak. Size is stated for part of the rows, as once, few or many counts, or as a class when the clone is expanded.

V gene: TRBV19
D gene: NA
clone size: NA
J gene: TRBJ1-2
CDR3 DNA: TGTGCCAGTAGTATAGATTGGACAGCTAACTATGGCTACACCTTC
CDR3 protein: CASSIDWTANYGYTF

V gene: TRBV21-1
D gene: NA
clone size: NA
J gene: TRBJ2-7
CDR3 DNA: TGTGCCAGCGGGCTGGACAGCTACGAGCAGTACTTC
CDR3 protein: CASGLDSYEQYF

V gene: TRBV30
D gene: NA
clone size: NA
J gene: TRBJ2-7
CDR3 DNA: TGTGCCTGGAGTAGAGGGAATATGTACGAGCAGTACTTC
CDR3 protein: CAWSRGNMYEQYF

V gene: TRBV15
D gene: TRBD2
clone size: NA
J gene: TRBJ2-7
CDR3 DNA: TGTGCCACCAGCGAACGACATAGCGGGAGGGCCTCCTACGAGCAGTACTTC
CDR3 protein: CATSERHSGRASYEQYF

V gene: TRBV9
D gene: TRBD2
clone size: NA
J gene: TRBJ2-1
CDR3 DNA: TGTGCCAGCAGCGCGGCGGGAGGAAACAATGAGCAGTTCTTC
CDR3 protein: CASSAAGGNNEQFF

V gene: TRBV2
D gene: NA
clone size: NA
J gene: TRBJ1-2
CDR3 DNA: TGTGCCAGCAGAGCCGGGACTGATTATGGCTACACCTTC
CDR3 protein: CASRAGTDYGYTF

V gene: TRBV10-3
D gene: NA
clone size: NA
J gene: TRBJ2-5
CDR3 DNA: TGTGCCATCAGTGCCAGCGGAGGAGAGACCCAGTACTTC
CDR3 protein: CAISASGGETQYF

V gene: TRBV19
D gene: TRBD1
clone size: NA
J gene: TRBJ1-5
CDR3 DNA: TGTGCCAGTAGTAGTCCGCAGGGGGCCCTCTCCCGGGGTCAGCCCCAGCATTTT
CDR3 protein: CASSSPQGALSRGQPQHF

V gene: TRBV7-9
D gene: TRBD2
clone size: NA
J gene: TRBJ2-7
CDR3 DNA: TGTGCCAGCAGCAAAGCGGGAGGGATCTCCTACGAGCAGTACTTC
CDR3 protein: CASSKAGGISYEQYF

V gene: TRBV4-2
D gene: TRBD2
clone size: NA
J gene: TRBJ2-7
CDR3 DNA: TGTGCCAGCAGCCAAGAGCGGGGGACTAGCAACTCCTACGAGCAGTACTTC
CDR3 protein: CASSQERGTSNSYEQYF

V gene: TRBV9
D gene: TRBD2
clone size: NA
J gene: TRBJ2-2
CDR3 DNA: TGTGCCAGCAGCGTAGGAGTAGCGGGAGCGACCGGGGAGCTGTTTTTT
CDR3 protein: CASSVGVAGATGELFF

V gene: TRBV7-9
D gene: NA
clone size: NA
J gene: TRBJ1-2
CDR3 DNA: TGTGCCAGCAGCTTAGAAGTCGGGGGGCACAGCTATGGCTACACCTTC
CDR3 protein: CASSLEVGGHSYGYTF

V gene: TRBV5-4
D gene: TRBD2
clone size: many
J gene: TRBJ2-1
CDR3 DNA: TGTGCCAGCAGGGTCGGCGGCGGGAGAAGGGATGAGCAGTTCTTC
CDR3 protein: CASRVGGGRRDEQFF

V gene: TRBV7-9
D gene: NA
clone size: NA
J gene: TRBJ2-7
CDR3 DNA: TGTGCCAGCAGGAAGGAGGGTGGCGCAGGGGGGTACGAGCAGTACTTC
CDR3 protein: CASRKEGGAGGYEQYF

V gene: TRBV18
D gene: NA
clone size: NA
J gene: TRBJ1-1
CDR3 DNA: TGTGCCAGCTCACCACAGGGCGGAGGTACTGAAGCTTTCTTT
CDR3 protein: CASSPQGGGTEAFF

V gene: TRBV10-3
D gene: NA
clone size: NA
J gene: TRBJ1-1
CDR3 DNA: TGTGCCATCAGTGCCACTAGCAGCCTCGGAGCTTTCTTT
CDR3 protein: CAISATSSLGAFF

V gene: TRBV7-2
D gene: TRBD2
clone size: NA
J gene: TRBJ2-7
CDR3 DNA: TGTGCCAGCAGCTTAATGGGACTAGCAAGTACCGAGCAGTACTTC
CDR3 protein: CASSLMGLASTEQYF

V gene: TRBV11-2
D gene: NA
clone size: NA
J gene: TRBJ2-7
CDR3 DNA: TGTGCCAGCAGCTTCGGGGTAAACCCCACCTACGAGCAGTACTTC
CDR3 protein: CASSFGVNPTYEQYF

V gene: TRBV20-1
D gene: NA
clone size: NA
J gene: TRBJ1-2
CDR3 DNA: TGCAGTGCTAGTGGGAACAGCTATGGCTACACCTTC
CDR3 protein: CSASGNSYGYTF

V gene: TRBV5-1
D gene: NA
clone size: NA
J gene: TRBJ2-7
CDR3 DNA: TGCGCCAGCAGCTTGGTTTATGGGGAGAGCTACGAGCAGTACTTC
CDR3 protein: CASSLVYGESYEQYF

V gene: TRBV10-3
D gene: TRBD1
clone size: once
J gene: TRBJ1-6
CDR3 DNA: TGTGCCATCAGTGACAAGGACAGGGATAATTCACCCCTCCACTTT
CDR3 protein: CAISDKDRDNSPLHF

V gene: TRBV27
D gene: NA
clone size: NA
J gene: TRBJ2-7
CDR3 DNA: TGTGCCAGCAGTTTAGACCGGGACAAGAGCTCCTACGAGCAGTACTTC
CDR3 protein: CASSLDRDKSSYEQYF

V gene: TRBV30
D gene: TRBD1
clone size: NA
J gene: TRBJ1-2
CDR3 DNA: TGTGCCTGGAGATGGACAGGGAAGGGCTACACCTTC
CDR3 protein: CAWRWTGKGYTF

V gene: TRBV7-9
D gene: NA
clone size: NA
J gene: TRBJ2-7
CDR3 DNA: TGTGCCAGCAGCTTCGACTATGGGCAGTACTTC
CDR3 protein: CASSFDYGQYF

V gene: TRBV30
D gene: NA
clone size: once
J gene: TRBJ1-2
CDR3 DNA: TGTGCCTGGAGCAGGGACTATGGCTACACCTTC
CDR3 protein: CAWSRDYGYTF

V gene: TRBV7-9
D gene: TRBD2
clone size: NA
J gene: TRBJ2-1
CDR3 DNA: TGTGCCAGCAGCTTCGGACTAGCGGGACTAAGCTCCTACAATGAGCAGTTCTTC
CDR3 protein: CASSFGLAGLSSYNEQFF

V gene: TRBV10-3
D gene: TRBD1
clone size: NA
J gene: TRBJ1-6
CDR3 DNA: TGTGCCATCAGGGGGACAGCTAATAATTCACCCCTCCACTTT
CDR3 protein: CAIRGTANNSPLHF

V gene: TRBV4-2
D gene: TRBD1
clone size: NA
J gene: TRBJ1-5
CDR3 DNA: TGTGCCAGCAGCCAAGAGATTGGATACAGGGGGCCTAATCAGCCCCAGCATTTT
CDR3 protein: CASSQEIGYRGPNQPQHF

V gene: TRBV6-2/TRBV6-3
D gene: NA
clone size: NA
J gene: TRBJ1-2
CDR3 DNA: TGTGCCAGCAGTTACTCTCCCAGCTATGGCTACACCTTC
CDR3 protein: CASSYSPSYGYTF

V gene: TRBV19
D gene: TRBD2
clone size: NA
J gene: TRBJ2-1
CDR3 DNA: TGTGCCAGCTCCGAACTAGCGGGAGGAGTGGATGAGCAGTTCTTC
CDR3 protein: CASSELAGGVDEQFF

V gene: TRBV5-6
D gene: TRBD1
clone size: NA
J gene: TRBJ1-5
CDR3 DNA: TGTGCCAGCAGCTCCCGGGACAGGGTTCAGCCCCAGCATTTT
CDR3 protein: CASSSRDRVQPQHF

V gene: TRBV5-1
D gene: TRBD2
clone size: NA
J gene: TRBJ2-1
CDR3 DNA: TGCGCCAGCAGCCGGACTAGCGGGAATGAGCAGTTCTTC
CDR3 protein: CASSRTSGNEQFF

V gene: TRBV18
D gene: TRBD2
clone size: NA
J gene: TRBJ2-5
CDR3 DNA: TGTGCCAGCTCACCAGGTGTGGGGGGGATCGAAGAGACCCAGTACTTC
CDR3 protein: CASSPGVGGIEETQYF

V gene: TRBV7-2
D gene: NA
clone size: NA
J gene: TRBJ1-2
CDR3 DNA: TGTGCCAGCAGCAGAGGGAGTCGGGCAGACTACACCTTC
CDR3 protein: CASSRGSRADYTF

V gene: TRBV27
D gene: NA
clone size: NA
J gene: TRBJ1-5
CDR3 DNA: TGTGCCAGCAGTGGTTTGGGGCAGGTCAATCAGCCCCAGCATTTT
CDR3 protein: CASSGLGQVNQPQHF

V gene: TRBV7-2
D gene: NA
clone size: NA
J gene: TRBJ1-3
CDR3 DNA: TGTGCCAGCAGCTTAGTGGGGAGCTCTGGAAACACCATATATTTT
CDR3 protein: CASSLVGSSGNTIYF

V gene: TRBV6-5
D gene: TRBD2
clone size: NA
J gene: TRBJ2-7
CDR3 DNA: TGTGCCAGCCTTACGACTAGCAAGGGGACTTACGAGCAGTACTTC
CDR3 protein: CASLTTSKGTYEQYF

V gene: TRBV19
D gene: NA
clone size: NA
J gene: TRBJ2-5
CDR3 DNA: TGTGCCAGTAGATCACAGGGTCCCGGGGAGACCCAGTACTTC
CDR3 protein: CASRSQGPGETQYF

V gene: TRBV2
D gene: NA
clone size: NA
J gene: TRBJ1-6
CDR3 DNA: TGTGCCAGCAGTGAGGACATCAATTCACCCCTCCACTTT
CDR3 protein: CASSEDINSPLHF

V gene: TRBV5-1
D gene: NA
clone size: NA
J gene: TRBJ1-1
CDR3 DNA: TGCGCCAGCAGCTTCTGGGAGGCGAAGAGCACTGAAGCTTTCTTT
CDR3 protein: CASSFWEAKSTEAFF

V gene: TRBV11-3
D gene: NA
clone size: NA
J gene: TRBJ2-2
CDR3 DNA: TGTGCCAGCAGCTTAGATCACCAGGGGGGGAACACCGGGGAGCTGTTTTTT
CDR3 protein: CASSLDHQGGNTGELFF

V gene: TRBV6-5
D gene: NA
clone size: NA
J gene: TRBJ1-2
CDR3 DNA: TGTGCCAGCAGTTTCGAGGGTGATCTATCCGGATACACCTTC
CDR3 protein: CASSFEGDLSGYTF

V gene: TRBV28
D gene: NA
clone size: NA
J gene: TRBJ2-7
CDR3 DNA: TGTGCCAGCAGTGAGACCTACGAGCAGTACTTC
CDR3 protein: CASSETYEQYF

V gene: TRBV11-2
D gene: TRBD2
clone size: NA
J gene: TRBJ2-7
CDR3 DNA: TGTGCCAGCAGCTTTCTGACTAGCGGGAGGGGCGAGCAGTACTTC
CDR3 protein: CASSFLTSGRGEQYF

V gene: TRBV6-6
D gene: NA
clone size: NA
J gene: TRBJ2-7
CDR3 DNA: TGTGCCAGCAGTTATCTCGAGGGATTCTCCTACGAGCAGTACTTC
CDR3 protein: CASSYLEGFSYEQYF

V gene: TRBV5-1
D gene: TRBD1
clone size: NA
J gene: TRBJ1-6
CDR3 DNA: TGCGCCAGCAGCCGATGGACAGGACTTAATTCACCCCTCCACTTT
CDR3 protein: CASSRWTGLNSPLHF

V gene: TRBV6-5
D gene: NA
clone size: NA
J gene: TRBJ2-3
CDR3 DNA: TGTGCCAGCAGTCTGGCCGATACGCAGTATTTT
CDR3 protein: CASSLADTQYF